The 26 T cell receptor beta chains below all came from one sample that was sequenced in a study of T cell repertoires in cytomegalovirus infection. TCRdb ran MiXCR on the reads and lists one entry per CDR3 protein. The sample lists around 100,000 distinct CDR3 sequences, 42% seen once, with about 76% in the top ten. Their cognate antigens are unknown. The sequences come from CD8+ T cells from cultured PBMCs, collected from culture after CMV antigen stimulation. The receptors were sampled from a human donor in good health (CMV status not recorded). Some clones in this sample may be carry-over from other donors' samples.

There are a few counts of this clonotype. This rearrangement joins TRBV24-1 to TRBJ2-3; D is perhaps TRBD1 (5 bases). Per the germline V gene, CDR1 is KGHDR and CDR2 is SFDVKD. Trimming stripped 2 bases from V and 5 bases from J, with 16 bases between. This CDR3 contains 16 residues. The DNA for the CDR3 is TGTGCCACCAGTGATTCGGGCAGGGAAATTGAAGATACGCAGTATTTT. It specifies CATSDSGREIEDTQYF.

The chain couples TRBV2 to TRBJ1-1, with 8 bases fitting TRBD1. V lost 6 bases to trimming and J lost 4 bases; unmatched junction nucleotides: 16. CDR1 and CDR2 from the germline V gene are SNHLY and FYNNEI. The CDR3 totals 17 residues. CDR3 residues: CASSPWAGTGIVTEAFF. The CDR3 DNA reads TGTGCCAGCAGCCCTTGGGCCGGGACAGGCATAGTCACTGAAGCTTTCTTT.

CDR3 protein: CASSYALNTGELFF. CDR3 coding DNA: TGTGCCAGCAGTTACGCTCTGAACACCGGGGAGCTGTTTTTT. This sequence joins TRBV6-5 and TRBJ2-2, with D uncertain. The V end lost 2 bases, the J end lost 1 base, and 5 bases lay between the germline ends. This CDR3 contains 14 residues. CDR1 is MNHEY and CDR2 is SVGAGI in the germline V gene.

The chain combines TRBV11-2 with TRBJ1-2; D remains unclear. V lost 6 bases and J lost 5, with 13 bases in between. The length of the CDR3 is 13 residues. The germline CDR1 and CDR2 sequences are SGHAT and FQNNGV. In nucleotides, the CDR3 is TGTGCCAGCAGTATAGAGGGCCCGTATGGCTACACCTTC. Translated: CASSIEGPYGYTF.

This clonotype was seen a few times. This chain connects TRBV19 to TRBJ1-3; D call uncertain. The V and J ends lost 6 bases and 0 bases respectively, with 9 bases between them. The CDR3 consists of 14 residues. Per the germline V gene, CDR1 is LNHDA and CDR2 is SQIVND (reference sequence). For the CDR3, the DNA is TGTGCCAGTAGGGGTCCAAACTCTGGAAACACCATATATTTT. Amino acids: CASRGPNSGNTIYF.

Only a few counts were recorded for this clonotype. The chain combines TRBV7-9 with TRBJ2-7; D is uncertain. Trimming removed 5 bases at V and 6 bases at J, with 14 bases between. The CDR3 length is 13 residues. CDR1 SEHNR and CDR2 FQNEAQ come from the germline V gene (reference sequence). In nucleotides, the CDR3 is TGTGCCAGCAGCCAGGACCGGTTGCGCGAGCAGTACTTC. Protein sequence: CASSQDRLREQYF.

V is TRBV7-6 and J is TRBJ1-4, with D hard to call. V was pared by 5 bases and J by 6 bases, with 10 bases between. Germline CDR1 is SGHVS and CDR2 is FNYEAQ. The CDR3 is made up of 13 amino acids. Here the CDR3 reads CASSPGRYEKLFF. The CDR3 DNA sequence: TGTGCCAGCAGCCCTGGGCGCTATGAAAAACTGTTTTTT.

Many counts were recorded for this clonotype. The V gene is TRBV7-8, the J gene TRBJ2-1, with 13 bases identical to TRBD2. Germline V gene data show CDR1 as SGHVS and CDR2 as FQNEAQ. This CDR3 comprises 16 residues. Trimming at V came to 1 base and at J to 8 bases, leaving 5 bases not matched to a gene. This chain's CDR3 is CASSLVLAGGSDEQFF. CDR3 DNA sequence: TGTGCCAGCAGCTTAGTACTAGCGGGGGGGTCAGATGAGCAGTTCTTC.

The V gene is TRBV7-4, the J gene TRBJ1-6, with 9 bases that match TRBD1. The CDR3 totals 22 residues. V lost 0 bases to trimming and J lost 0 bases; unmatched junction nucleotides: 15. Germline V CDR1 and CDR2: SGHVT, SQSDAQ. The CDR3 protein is CASSLALIDRGLLSSYNSPLHF. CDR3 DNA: TGTGCCAGCAGCTTAGCCTTGATCGACAGGGGGTTGTTGAGCTCCTATAATTCACCCCTCCACTTT. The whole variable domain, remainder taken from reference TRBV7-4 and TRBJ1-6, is GAGVSQSPRYKVAKRGRDVALRCDSISGHVTLYWYRQTLGQGSEVLTYSQSDAQRDKSGRPSGRFSAERPERSVSTLKIQRTEQGDSAVYLCASSLALIDRGLLSSYNSPLHFGNGTRLTVT.

In nucleotides, the CDR3 is TGTGCCAGCAGCATCTCGGGGGTCGGGACCCAGTACTTC. This gives the protein CASSISGVGTQYF. V usage is TRBV5-4 and J usage is TRBJ2-5; possible D gene TRBD2, 6 bases. From germline, CDR1 is SGHNT and CDR2 YYREEE (reference sequence). This CDR3 is 13 amino acids long. Deletions cut 4 bases from V and 7 bases from J, with 14 bases between.

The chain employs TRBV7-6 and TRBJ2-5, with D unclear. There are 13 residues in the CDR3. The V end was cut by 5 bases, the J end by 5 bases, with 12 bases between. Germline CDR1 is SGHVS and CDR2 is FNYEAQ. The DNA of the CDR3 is TGTGCCAGCAGCATCCGCCCCAGGGAGACCCAGTACTTC. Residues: CASSIRPRETQYF.

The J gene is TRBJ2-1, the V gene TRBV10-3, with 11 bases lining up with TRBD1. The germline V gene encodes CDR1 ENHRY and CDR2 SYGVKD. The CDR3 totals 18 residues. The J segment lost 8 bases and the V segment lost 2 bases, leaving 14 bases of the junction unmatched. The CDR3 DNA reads TGTGCCATCAGTGAGCGGAGCTTCGTGGACAGGGGGCTCGATGAGCAGTTCTTC. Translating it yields CAISERSFVDRGLDEQFF.

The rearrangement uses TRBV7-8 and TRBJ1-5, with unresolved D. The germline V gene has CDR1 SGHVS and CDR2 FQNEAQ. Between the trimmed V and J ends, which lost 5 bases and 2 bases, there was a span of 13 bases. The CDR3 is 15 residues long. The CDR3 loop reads CASSRSGGGNQPQHF. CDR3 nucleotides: TGTGCCAGCAGCCGGTCGGGAGGCGGCAATCAGCCCCAGCATTTT.

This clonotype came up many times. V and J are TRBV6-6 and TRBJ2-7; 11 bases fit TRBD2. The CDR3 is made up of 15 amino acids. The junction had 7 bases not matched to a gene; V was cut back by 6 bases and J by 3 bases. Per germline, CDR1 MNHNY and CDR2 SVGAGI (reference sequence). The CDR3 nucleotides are TGTGCCAGCAGGATAGATAGCGGGGGGGGCTACGAGCAGTACTTC. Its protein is CASRIDSGGGYEQYF.

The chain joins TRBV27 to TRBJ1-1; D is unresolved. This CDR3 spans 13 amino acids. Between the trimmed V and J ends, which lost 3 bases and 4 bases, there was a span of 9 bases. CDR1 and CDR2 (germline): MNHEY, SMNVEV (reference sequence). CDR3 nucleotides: TGTGCCAGCAGTTTGTGGCAAACCACTGAAGCTTTCTTT. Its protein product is CASSLWQTTEAFF.

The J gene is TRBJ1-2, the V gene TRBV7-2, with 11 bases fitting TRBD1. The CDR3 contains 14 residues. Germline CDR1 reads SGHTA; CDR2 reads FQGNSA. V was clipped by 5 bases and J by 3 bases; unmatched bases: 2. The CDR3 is CASSGTGGDYGYTF. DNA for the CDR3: TGTGCCAGCAGCGGGACAGGGGGAGACTATGGCTACACCTTC.

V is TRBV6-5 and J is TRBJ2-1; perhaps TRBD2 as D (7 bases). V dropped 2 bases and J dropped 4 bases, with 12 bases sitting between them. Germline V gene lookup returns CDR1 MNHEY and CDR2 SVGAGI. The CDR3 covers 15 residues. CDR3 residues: CASSYGGGAYNEQFF. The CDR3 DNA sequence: TGTGCCAGCAGTTACGGAGGGGGGGCTTACAATGAGCAGTTCTTC.

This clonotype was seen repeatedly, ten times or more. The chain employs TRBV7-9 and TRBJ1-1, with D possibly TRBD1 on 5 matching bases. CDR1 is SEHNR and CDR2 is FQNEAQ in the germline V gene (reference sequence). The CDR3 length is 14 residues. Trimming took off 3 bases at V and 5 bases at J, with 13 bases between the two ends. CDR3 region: CASSFLSEGTEAFF. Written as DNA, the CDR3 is TGTGCCAGCAGCTTCCTGTCGGAGGGGACTGAAGCTTTCTTT.

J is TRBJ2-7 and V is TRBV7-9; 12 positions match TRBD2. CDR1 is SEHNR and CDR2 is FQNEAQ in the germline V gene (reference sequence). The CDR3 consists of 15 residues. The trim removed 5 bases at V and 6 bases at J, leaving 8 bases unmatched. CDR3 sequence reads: CASSARLAGALEQYF. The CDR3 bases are TGTGCCAGCAGCGCCCGACTAGCGGGGGCCCTCGAGCAGTACTTC.

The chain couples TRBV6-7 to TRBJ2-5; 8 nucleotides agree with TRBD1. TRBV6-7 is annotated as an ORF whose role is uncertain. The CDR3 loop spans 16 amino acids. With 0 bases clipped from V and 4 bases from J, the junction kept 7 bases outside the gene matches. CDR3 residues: CASSYSKAGGRETQYF. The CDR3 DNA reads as TGTGCCAGCAGTTACTCGAAAGCAGGGGGCCGAGAGACCCAGTACTTC.

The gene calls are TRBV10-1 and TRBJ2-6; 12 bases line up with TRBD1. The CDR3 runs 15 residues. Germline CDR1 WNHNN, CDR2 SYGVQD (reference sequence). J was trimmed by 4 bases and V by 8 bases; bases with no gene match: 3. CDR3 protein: CASGTGGDGANVLTF. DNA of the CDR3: TGCGCCAGCGGGACAGGGGGCGACGGGGCCAACGTCCTGACTTTC.

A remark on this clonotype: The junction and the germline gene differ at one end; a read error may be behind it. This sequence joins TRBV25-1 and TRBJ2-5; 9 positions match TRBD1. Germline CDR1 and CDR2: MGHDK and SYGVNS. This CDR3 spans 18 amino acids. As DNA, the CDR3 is TGTGCCAGCAGTGAATTGGGACCGGGACAGGGATCGGTCGAGACCCAGCACTTC. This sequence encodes CASSELGPGQGSVETQHF.

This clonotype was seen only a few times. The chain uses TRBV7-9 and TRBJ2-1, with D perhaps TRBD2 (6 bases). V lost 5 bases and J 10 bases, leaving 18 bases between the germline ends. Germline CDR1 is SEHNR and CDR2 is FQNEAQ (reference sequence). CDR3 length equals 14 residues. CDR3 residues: CASSAPSAAGEQFF. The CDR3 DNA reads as TGTGCCAGCAGCGCTCCTAGCGCCGCAGGGGAGCAGTTCTTC.

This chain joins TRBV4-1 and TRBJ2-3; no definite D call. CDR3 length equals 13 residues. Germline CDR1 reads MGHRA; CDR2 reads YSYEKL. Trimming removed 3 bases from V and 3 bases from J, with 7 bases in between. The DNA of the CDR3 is TGCGCCAGCAGCCAGACGGCTACAGATACGCAGTATTTT. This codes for CASSQTATDTQYF.

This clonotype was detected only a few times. CDR3 nucleotide sequence: TGTGCCAGCAGCTTTTCCCCGGTGGGCGCTGAAGCTTTCTTT. It yields the protein CASSFSPVGAEAFF. The chain combines TRBV5-4 with TRBJ1-1; D gene uncertain. CDR3 length: 14 residues. Germline-derived CDR1 and CDR2 are SGHNT and YYREEE (reference sequence). V was trimmed by 2 bases and J by 6 bases, leaving 14 bases between them. Combining the CDR3 with reference TRBV5-4 and TRBJ1-1 gives the whole variable domain ETGVTQSPTHLIKTRGQQVTLRCSSQSGHNTVSWYQQALGQGPQFIFQYYREEENGRGNFPPRFSGLQFPNYSSELNVNALELDDSALYLCASSFSPVGAEAFFGQGTRLTVV.

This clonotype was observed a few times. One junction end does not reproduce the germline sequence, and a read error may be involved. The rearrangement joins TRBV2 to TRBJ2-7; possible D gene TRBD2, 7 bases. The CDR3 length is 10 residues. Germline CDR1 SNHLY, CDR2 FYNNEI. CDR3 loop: CASAGAQWQF. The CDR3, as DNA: TGTGCCAGCGCGGGGGCCCAATGGCAGTTC.